Shown below are 17 T cell receptor beta chains from a single sample sequenced in a study of response to subunit inactivated influenza vaccine. TCRdb reanalysed the RT-PCR reads using MiXCR and keeps one entry per CDR3 protein. The profile shows more than 600,000 distinct CDR3 sequences, roughly 18% of them singletons. This specimen consisted of PBMCs from blood, obtained 4 to 6 days after vaccination. All receptors derive from a man in his forties or fifties who received an inactivated influenza vaccine.

This clonotype was recorded at least ten times. This chain links TRBV28 with TRBJ2-7; the D is unclear. V was trimmed by 3 bases and J by 0 bases, leaving 9 bases between them. CDR1 MDHEN and CDR2 SYDVKM come from the germline V gene. This CDR3 has 14 residues. CDR3 sequence reads: CASSLGPSSYEQYF. In DNA form, the CDR3 reads TGTGCCAGCAGTTTGGGCCCAAGCTCCTACGAGCAGTACTTC.

This clonotype was picked up a small number of times. J is TRBJ1-1 and V is TRBV5-1; D may be TRBD1 (6 bases). The V end was cut by 4 bases, the J end by 4 bases, with 14 bases between. The CDR3 is 14 amino acids. Looked up from germline, CDR1 is SGHRS and CDR2 is YFSETQ. The CDR3 loop reads CASSDPQGTTEAFF. CDR3 in DNA: TGCGCCAGCAGCGACCCACAGGGTACCACTGAAGCTTTCTTT. The variable domain in full, completed from reference TRBV5-1 and TRBJ1-1, reads KAGVTQTPRYLIKTRGQQVTLSCSPISGHRSVSWYQQTPGQGLQFLFEYFSETQRNKGNFPGRFSGRQFSNSRSEMNVSTLELGDSALYLCASSDPQGTTEAFFGQGTRLTVV.

Only a few counts were recorded for this clonotype. V gene TRBV10-2 combines with J gene TRBJ2-7, with TRBD1 as a possible D gene (5 bases). Per germline, CDR1 WSHSY and CDR2 SAAADI. V lost 2 bases, J lost 0 bases, and 8 bases lay in between. CDR3 size: 14 residues. As DNA, the CDR3 is TGCGCCAGCAGTGAGGGCAGGGCCTCCTACGAGCAGTACTTC. This translates into CASSEGRASYEQYF.

This clonotype was picked up a small number of times. The V call is TRBV6-2 or TRBV6-3, the J call TRBJ1-4; no reliable D call. The CDR3 covers 15 residues. Germline assignment: CDR1 MNHEY and CDR2 SVGEGT. V gave up 5 bases and J gave up 7 bases, with 17 bases separating them. The CDR3 region is CASSRREARSEKLFF. Here the CDR3 DNA reads TGTGCCAGCAGTCGCCGGGAGGCACGGAGTGAAAAACTGTTTTTT.

The J gene is TRBJ2-3, the V gene TRBV15; no clear D gene. Germline V gene lookup returns CDR1 LNHNV and CDR2 YYDKDF (reference sequence). The ends were cut back, 8 bases at V and 5 bases at J, with 11 bases in the middle. This CDR3 has 12 amino acids. CDR3 residues: CATALWGDTQYF. In DNA, the CDR3 is TGTGCCACCGCCCTGTGGGGAGATACGCAGTATTTT.

The chain recombines TRBV2 with TRBJ2-7; no clear D. CDR3 size: 14 residues. Germline V gene sequence: CDR1 SNHLY, CDR2 FYNNEI. V dropped 4 bases and J dropped 2 bases, with 12 bases sitting between them. The CDR3 DNA follows: TGTGCCAGCAGTGCCTTGGCCGTGACCTACGAGCAGTACTTC. This codes for CASSALAVTYEQYF.

The V call is TRBV21-1, the J call TRBJ1-3. TRBV21-1 is labeled a pseudogene. The CDR3 consists of 15 residues. CDR3 protein: CASSKAGSQGNTIYF. The CDR3 DNA reads as TGTGCCAGCAGCAAAGCAGGGTCGCAGGGAAACACCATATATTTT.

This clonotype was seen repeatedly, ten times or more. The chain employs TRBV5-1 and TRBJ2-7; TRBD1 aligns across 8 bases. This CDR3 comprises 15 residues. The germline CDR1 and CDR2 sequences are SGHRS and YFSETQ. The V gene end was trimmed by 4 bases and the J gene end by 3 bases; junction bases not matched to a gene: 9. The CDR3 is CASSPRTGSLYEQYF. In DNA, the CDR3 is TGCGCCAGCAGCCCGAGGACAGGGAGTCTCTACGAGCAGTACTTC.

J is TRBJ2-7 and V is TRBV9; 7 nucleotides match TRBD1. Germline-derived CDR1 and CDR2 are SGDLS and YYNGEE. The trim removed 0 bases at V and 3 bases at J, leaving 6 bases unmatched. This CDR3 has 15 residues. The CDR3 here is CASSVGWDSNYEQYF. CDR3 nucleotides: TGTGCCAGCAGCGTAGGGTGGGACAGTAACTACGAGCAGTACTTC.

This sequence joins TRBV11-2 and TRBJ2-5; perhaps D is TRBD1 or TRBD2 (5 bases each). The CDR3 spans 17 residues. V was clipped by 5 bases and J by 2 bases, with 21 bases between them. From germline, CDR1 is SGHAT and CDR2 FQNNGV. CDR3 DNA: TGTGCCAGCAGCATTGAGGGGTCCAGACCTCAGCAAGAGACCCAGTACTTC. It specifies CASSIEGSRPQQETQYF.

This clonotype was found a few times. V and J are TRBV27 and TRBJ2-3, with D tentatively TRBD2 (6 bases). Trimming took 4 bases from V and 0 from J, leaving 17 bases between them. CDR1 and CDR2 (germline): MNHEY, SMNVEV (reference sequence). The CDR3 runs 17 residues. For the CDR3, the DNA is TGTGCCAGCAGTTATGTTTTTGGAGGGGCTAGCACAGATACGCAGTATTTT. Translated, it gives CASSYVFGGASTDTQYF.

This rearrangement joins TRBV9 to TRBJ2-2; D possibly matches TRBD1 or TRBD2 (6 bases each). The germline CDR1 and CDR2 sequences are SGDLS and YYNGEE. Trimming removed 3 bases at V and 1 base at J, with 16 bases between. This CDR3 is 17 amino acids long. The chain's CDR3 is CASSEGVTGLNTGELFF. CDR3 bases: TGTGCCAGCAGCGAGGGGGTTACGGGACTGAACACCGGGGAGCTGTTTTTT.

This clonotype has more than one count but fewer than ten. V gene TRBV10-3 combines with J gene TRBJ2-3; 10 positions agree with TRBD1. This CDR3 is built from 14 residues. Germline CDR1 ENHRY, CDR2 SYGVKD. V dropped 6 bases and J dropped 6; count of bases not matched to a gene: 6. The chain's CDR3 is CAIRGTGEWDTQYF. The CDR3 DNA reads TGTGCCATCAGGGGGACAGGGGAGTGGGATACGCAGTATTTT.

This chain connects TRBV30 to TRBJ1-4; 8 bases are shared with TRBD1. The germline CDR1 and CDR2 sequences are GTSNPN and SVGIG (reference sequence). Trimming at V came to 3 bases and at J to 8 bases, leaving 8 bases not matched to a gene. This CDR3 comprises 14 residues. CDR3 in DNA: TGTGCCTGGAGAGACACAGGGGGAAACGAAAAACTGTTTTTT. Translated, it gives CAWRDTGGNEKLFF.

The chain couples TRBV5-1 to TRBJ1-2, with D perhaps TRBD1 (6 bases). Trimming removed 4 bases from V and 8 bases from J, with 18 bases in between. This CDR3 region has 14 residues. The germline V gene has CDR1 SGHRS and CDR2 YFSETQ. Here the CDR3 DNA reads TGCGCCAGCAGCGACACTGGGGGCGCCGGGGGCTACACCTTC. It yields the protein CASSDTGGAGGYTF.

The chain couples TRBV5-1 to TRBJ2-5; D not resolved. The CDR3 totals 14 residues. The germline CDR1 and CDR2 sequences are SGHRS and YFSETQ. Trimming took off 5 bases at V and 2 bases at J, with 13 bases between the two ends. The CDR3 nucleotides are TGCGCCAGCAGAGGTTCGAGCAGGCAAGAGACCCAGTACTTC. It yields the protein CASRGSSRQETQYF.

The chain combines TRBV4-2 with TRBJ2-3; D ambiguous. CDR1 and CDR2 from the germline V gene are LGHNA and YNFKEQ. V was shortened by 0 bases and J by 0 bases, with 10 bases between the two germline ends. This CDR3 has 16 amino acids. CDR3 nucleotide sequence: TGTGCCAGCAGCCAAGAATCAGTGAGTAGCACAGATACGCAGTATTTT. This sequence encodes CASSQESVSSTDTQYF.